The 20 T cell receptor beta chains below were found in one sample sequenced in a study of T cell changes during pregnancy in multiple sclerosis. TCRdb's table, derived via immunoSEQ multiplex PCR, lists solely in-frame clones and lacks some. The repertoire consists of fewer than 85,000 clones, with 90% to 95% occurring once and the leading ten covering 1.5% to 2%. The sample was peripheral blood, taken in the first trimester of pregnancy. The receptors come from a female donor in good health, enrolled as a control in a pregnancy study.

To note about this clone: The junction and the germline gene differ at one end; a read error may be behind it. The gene calls are TRBV7-7 and TRBJ1-4, with unresolved D. Germline CDR1 SSHAT, CDR2 FNYEAQ (reference sequence). CDR3 length: 13 amino acids. The CDR3 loop reads CASSLDRNEKLFF. CDR3 nucleotide sequence: TGTGCTAGCAGCTTAGATCGGAATGAAAAACTGTTTTTT.

The V gene is TRBV29-1, the J gene TRBJ2-7, with 11 bases lining up with TRBD2. The ends lost 6 bases at V and 3 bases at J; junction bases unmatched: 7. This CDR3 is built from 14 residues. The germline CDR1 and CDR2 sequences are SQVTM and ANQGSEA. CDR3 nucleotide sequence: TGCAGCGTCAGTACTAGCGGGAGCATCTACGAGCAGTACTTC. It is translated as CSVSTSGSIYEQYF.

This sequence joins TRBV5-1 and TRBJ2-1; D call uncertain. The CDR3 consists of 15 residues. V gave up 2 bases and J gave up 0 bases, with 9 bases separating them. Germline values: CDR1 SGHRS, CDR2 YFSETQ. CDR3 protein: CASSLDSPSYNEQFF. CDR3 nucleotide sequence: TGCGCCAGCAGCTTAGACTCGCCCTCCTACAATGAGCAGTTCTTC.

This chain uses TRBV4-2 with TRBJ1-5, with D tentatively TRBD1 (6 bases). CDR1 is LGHNA, CDR2 YNFKEQ, per germline. CDR3 length: 16 amino acids. V dropped 1 base and J dropped 0 bases, with 10 bases sitting between them. The CDR3 loop is CASSQGGQYSNQPQHF. The DNA for the CDR3 is TGTGCCAGCAGCCAAGGAGGACAGTATAGCAATCAGCCCCAGCATTTT.

V gene TRBV5-1 combines with J gene TRBJ2-7, with a possible D match to TRBD1 (6 bases). CDR1 and CDR2 (germline): SGHRS, YFSETQ. This CDR3 has 15 residues. Deletions cut 1 base from V and 6 bases from J, with 17 bases between. This chain's CDR3 is CASSLTTGQMGEQYF. DNA of the CDR3: TGCGCCAGCAGCTTGACGACAGGCCAAATGGGCGAGCAGTACTTC.

This chain links TRBV4-2 with TRBJ2-1, with 9 bases aligning to TRBD1. This CDR3 has 16 amino acids. CDR1 and CDR2 (germline): LGHNA, YNFKEQ. The V segment lost 2 bases and the J segment 5 bases; nucleotides outside the gene matches: 7. The CDR3 DNA sequence: TGTGCCAGCAGCCAAAGGCTAGGGACAGGGAACAATGAGCAGTTCTTC. Translating gives CASSQRLGTGNNEQFF.

The V call is TRBV19, the J call TRBJ2-3; D remains unclear. Germline V gene sequence: CDR1 LNHDA, CDR2 SQIVND (reference sequence). The CDR3 covers 12 residues. Between the trimmed V and J ends, which lost 8 bases and 1 base, there was a span of 7 bases. The CDR3 protein is CASGQRTDTQYF. CDR3 bases: TGTGCCAGTGGGCAGCGCACAGATACGCAGTATTTT.

The J gene is TRBJ2-1, the V gene TRBV10-3; D may be TRBD1 (6 bases). V lost 7 bases, J lost 6 bases, and 19 bases lay in between. The CDR3 extends over 15 amino acids. CDR1 ENHRY and CDR2 SYGVKD come from the germline V gene. The CDR3 coding sequence is TGTGCCATCACCGAGACAGGTACCTCGGGCAATGAGCAGTTCTTC. This sequence encodes CAITETGTSGNEQFF.

The CDR3 coding sequence is TGTGCCGCGAGCACACTAGCGGGCGGAGAGACCCAGTACTTC. This sequence encodes CAASTLAGGETQYF. V and J are TRBV2 and TRBJ2-5; TRBD2 matches 9 bases. This CDR3 comprises 14 residues. Germline V lookup: CDR1 SNHLY, CDR2 FYNNEI. Trimming took 11 bases from V and 4 from J; bases not matched to a gene: 11.

The chain has TRBV6-1 and TRBJ1-5; D gene ambiguous. There are 14 residues in the CDR3. V lost 6 bases and J 3 bases, leaving 12 bases between the germline ends. Germline CDR1 reads MNHNS; CDR2 reads SASEGT. CDR3 protein: CASSVGSFNQPQHF. The CDR3 coding sequence is TGTGCCAGCAGCGTCGGGAGCTTCAATCAGCCCCAGCATTTT.

The rearrangement joins TRBV20-1 to TRBJ1-1, with D perhaps matching TRBD1 (6 bases). The germline V and J ends were trimmed by 3 bases and 7 bases, with 9 bases remaining between them. Germline V lookup: CDR1 DFQATT, CDR2 SNEGSKA (reference sequence). This CDR3 contains 11 residues. The CDR3 nucleotides read TGCAGTGCTAGTAGGACAGTTGAAGCTTTCTTT. Translated: CSASRTVEAFF.

The chain couples TRBV11-3 to TRBJ2-1, with 12 positions matching TRBD2. CDR1 SGHNT and CDR2 YENEEA come from the germline V gene. After removal of 1 base from V and 8 bases from J, the junction contained 6 bases not matched to a gene. CDR3 size: 16 residues. As DNA, the CDR3 is TGTGCCAGCAGCTTAGGAGCTAGCGGGAGGGTGGATGAGCAGTTCTTC. It encodes CASSLGASGRVDEQFF.

The chain recombines TRBV7-9 with TRBJ1-1, with a weak D call TRBD1 (5 bases). The CDR3 extends over 14 amino acids. Germline assignment: CDR1 SEHNR and CDR2 FQNEAQ (reference sequence). V was pared by 5 bases and J by 5 bases, with 15 bases between. CDR3 residues: CASSPGIGRTEAFF. Here the CDR3 DNA reads TGTGCCAGCAGCCCAGGGATAGGAAGAACTGAAGCTTTCTTT. The whole variable domain, filled in from reference TRBV7-9 and TRBJ1-1, reads DTGVSQNPRHKITKRGQNVTFRCDPISEHNRLYWYRQTLGQGPEFLTYFQNEAQLEKSRLLSDRFSAERPKGSFSTLEIQRTEQGDSAMYLCASSPGIGRTEAFFGQGTRLTVV.

The chain has TRBV9 and TRBJ2-1, with a tentative D call TRBD2 (6 bases). Germline lookup yields CDR1 SGDLS and CDR2 YYNGEE. CDR3 length: 15 amino acids. V was trimmed by 0 bases and J by 6 bases, leaving 13 bases between them. The CDR3 DNA reads as TGTGCCAGCAGCGTAGTTGTCGGGAGTGGCAATGAGCAGTTCTTC. Translation gives CASSVVVGSGNEQFF.

The chain combines TRBV11-3 with TRBJ2-7; D gene ambiguous. This CDR3 is built from 18 residues. In germline, CDR1 is SGHNT, CDR2 YENEEA. V dropped 3 bases and J dropped 3 bases, with 24 bases sitting between them. The DNA of the CDR3 is TGTGCCAGCAGCTTCACCGTGGCAGTCTCACACAAACACTACGAGCAGTACTTC. It yields the protein CASSFTVAVSHKHYEQYF.

This chain links TRBV18 with TRBJ2-5; TRBD1 might be the D (5 bases). The CDR3 is 15 amino acids. Germline V gene lookup returns CDR1 KGHSH and CDR2 LQKENI. Trimming took off 3 bases at V and 5 bases at J, with 16 bases between the two ends. For the CDR3, the DNA is TGTGCCAGCTCACCTACAGGTGGGGTTTTGGAGACCCAGTACTTC. Protein: CASSPTGGVLETQYF.

The gene calls are TRBV19 and TRBJ2-2; D is perhaps TRBD1 (7 bases). The length of the CDR3 is 18 residues. Germline CDR1 is LNHDA and CDR2 is SQIVND (reference sequence). With 3 bases removed from V and 4 bases from J, the gap between germline ends came to 21 bases. The CDR3 sequence: CASSIYLRARGATGELFF. DNA of the CDR3: TGTGCCAGTAGTATTTATTTGAGGGCCAGGGGGGCCACCGGGGAGCTGTTTTTT.

The chain uses TRBV7-9 and TRBJ2-6; the match to TRBD1 covers 10 bases. The CDR3 length is 17 residues. Unmatched junction bases numbered 10, after V lost 4 bases and J lost 7 bases. The germline CDR1 and CDR2 sequences are SEHNR and FQNEAQ (reference sequence). Here the CDR3 DNA reads TGTGCCAGCAGCTCCGGACAGGGGGTACCTTCTGCCAACGTCCTGACTTTC. This codes for CASSSGQGVPSANVLTF.

The chain recombines TRBV28 with TRBJ2-5; 9 bases agree with TRBD2. After removal of 0 bases from V and 5 bases from J, the junction contained 4 bases not matched to a gene. Looked up from germline, CDR1 is MDHEN and CDR2 is SYDVKM. This CDR3 contains 15 residues. The CDR3 coding sequence is TGTGCCAGCAGTTTATGGCGGGAGGGCCGGGAGACCCAGTACTTC. It encodes CASSLWREGRETQYF.

This clone occurred a few times. The chain uses TRBV6-6 and TRBJ2-7, with D possibly matching TRBD2 (5 bases). The CDR3 totals 11 residues. Deletions cut 5 bases from V and 9 bases from J, with 11 bases between. The V gene's germline CDR1 is MNHNY and CDR2 SVGAGI (reference sequence). CDR3 residues: CASSPGNGQYF. Here the CDR3 DNA reads TGTGCCAGCAGTCCGGGGAATGGGCAGTACTTC.